The T cell receptor beta chain under discussion was sequenced for a study of CD8 T cells in Susac syndrome. Random hexamers were used to reverse transcribe an amount of about 0.45 to 1 ug RNA. The authors amplified TCR beta CDR3 across 54 Vbeta and 13 Jbeta using immunoSEQ multiplex PCR. Using its own MiXCR run on the immunoSEQ multiplex PCR reads, TCRdb lists one record per CDR3 protein. Among around 150,000 distinct CDR3 sequences, roughly 94% were seen once, and the ten largest hold roughly 0.099%. Trimming shortened V by 3 bases and J by 7 bases, and 14 bases separated the two germline ends. In germline, CDR1 is KGHDR, CDR2 SFDVKD. The length of the CDR3 is 15 residues. TEMRA cells were enriched by FACS, while CD8+ and CD4+ T cells were obtained through a negative isolation that was performed magnetically.

Source material: CD4+ T cells from PBMCs. The V gene is TRBV24-1, the J gene TRBJ2-2, with D tentatively TRBD1 (5 bases). The TCR sequence derives from a human donor with multiple sclerosis. CDR3 residues: CATSDPEQGGGELFF. CDR3 DNA: TGTGCCACCAGTGATCCCGAGCAGGGCGGCGGGGAGCTGTTTTTT.